One and the same sample provided the 29 T cell receptor beta chains below, sequenced in a study of cytomegalovirus exposure and HLA in healthy donors. PCR involved 60 Vbeta and 13 Jbeta primers. Clones were read by immunoSEQ multiplex PCR, and TCRdb kept only the in-frame ones, dropping some. The sample consists of about 230,000 clones, 82% of them appearing once. Source material: PBMCs. The receptors stem from a woman aged 40 to 50 in good health and CMV-seronegative.

A single count supports this clone. The rearrangement uses TRBV30 and TRBJ2-1, with 10 bases fitting TRBD2. The CDR3 extends over 15 amino acids. The junction had 6 bases not matched to a gene; V was cut back by 3 bases and J by 4 bases. CDR1 is GTSNPN, CDR2 SVGIG, per germline (reference sequence). The CDR3 sequence is CAWRGAGGEYNEQFF. The CDR3 DNA reads as TGTGCCTGGAGAGGAGCGGGGGGGGAGTACAATGAGCAGTTCTTC.

The genes are TRBV4-2 and TRBJ2-7; D remains unclear. Germline CDR1 LGHNA, CDR2 YNFKEQ. This CDR3 comprises 14 residues. V was clipped by 0 bases and J by 0 bases, with 6 bases between them. The CDR3 sequence: CASSQEVRSYEQYF. CDR3 nucleotide sequence: TGTGCCAGCAGCCAAGAGGTGCGCTCCTACGAGCAGTACTTC.

This chain links TRBV7-9 with TRBJ2-5; TRBD2 matches at 7 bases. CDR3 size: 12 residues. In germline, CDR1 is SEHNR, CDR2 FQNEAQ (reference sequence). J was trimmed by 2 bases and V by 10 bases; bases with no gene match: 4. The CDR3 DNA is TGTGCCATAGAGGGAGGGCAAGAGACCCAGTACTTC. This codes for CAIEGGQETQYF. Supplemented by reference TRBV7-9 and TRBJ2-5, the full variable domain reads DTGVSQNPRHKITKRGQNVTFRCDPISEHNRLYWYRQTLGQGPEFLTYFQNEAQLEKSRLLSDRFSAERPKGSFSTLEIQRTEQGDSAMYLCAIEGGQETQYFGPGTRLLVL.

This chain links TRBV5-1 with TRBJ2-7; no firm D call. Germline V gives CDR1 SGHRS, CDR2 YFSETQ. This CDR3 region has 15 residues. V shed 0 bases and J shed 0 bases, with 10 bases lying between them. Here the CDR3 reads CASSLDGQDSYEQYF. CDR3 nucleotide sequence: TGCGCCAGCAGCTTGGATGGGCAGGACTCCTACGAGCAGTACTTC.

The chain is built from TRBV9 and TRBJ1-1; D might be TRBD1 (6 bases). CDR3 length: 14 amino acids. Germline lookup yields CDR1 SGDLS and CDR2 YYNGEE. V was shortened by 3 bases and J by 1 base, with 10 bases between the two germline ends. CDR3: CASSDRVENTEAFF. CDR3 sequence (DNA): TGTGCCAGCAGCGACAGGGTGGAGAACACTGAAGCTTTCTTT.

This clone was found a few times. The chain links TRBV4-1 to TRBJ1-3, with D uncertain. The V and J ends lost 1 base and 2 bases respectively, with 12 bases between them. The germline V gene has CDR1 MGHRA and CDR2 YSYEKL. The CDR3 contains 16 residues. CDR3 nucleotide sequence: TGCGCCAGCAGCCAAGGGCCTCAGGCGACTGGAAACACCATATATTTT. Translating gives CASSQGPQATGNTIYF.

The chain uses TRBV7-9 and TRBJ2-5, with TRBD2 matching 9 bases. The CDR3 has 17 amino acids. With 2 bases clipped from V and 3 bases from J, the junction kept 10 bases outside the gene matches. Germline V CDR1 and CDR2: SEHNR, FQNEAQ (reference sequence). The CDR3 reads CASSLRPRLAGEETQYF. The CDR3 DNA is TGTGCCAGCAGCTTACGTCCTAGGTTAGCGGGGGAAGAGACCCAGTACTTC.

This clone was detected only once. The chain employs TRBV2 and TRBJ2-5; TRBD1 might be the D (5 bases). Germline values: CDR1 SNHLY, CDR2 FYNNEI. Trimming left V 6 bases short and J 2 bases short, with 10 bases between. The CDR3 consists of 13 residues. CDR3 region: CASRERQQETQYF. In nucleotides, the CDR3 is TGTGCCAGCAGAGAAAGACAGCAAGAGACCCAGTACTTC.

The CDR3 coding sequence is TGTGCCAGCAGTTTTACGATGTGGACAGGGAAACCCCAAGAGACCCAGTACTTC. This encodes CASSFTMWTGKPQETQYF. The chain joins TRBV28 to TRBJ2-5, with 8 bases aligning to TRBD1. Losses at the gene ends were 3 bases for V and 1 base for J; bases not matched to a gene: 13. From germline, CDR1 is MDHEN and CDR2 SYDVKM. This CDR3 is built from 18 residues.

V is TRBV2 and J is TRBJ2-1, with TRBD1 identical over 8 bases. The germline gives CDR1 SNHLY, CDR2 FYNNEI. V shed 6 bases, J shed 1 base, and the junction held 8 bases outside the gene matches. The CDR3 runs to 16 residues. CDR3 in DNA: TGTGCCAGCAGCGAGACAGGGGCTAGGTCCTACAATGAGCAGTTCTTC. Translation gives CASSETGARSYNEQFF.

In its sample, this clone was seen a few times. The gene calls are TRBV5-1 and TRBJ2-4; weak D call: TRBD1 (6 bases). CDR1 is SGHRS, CDR2 YFSETQ, per germline. The CDR3 consists of 15 residues. The V gene lost 4 bases and the J gene lost 5 bases, with 16 bases spanning the gap. The chain's CDR3 is CASSPAGVGENIQYF. The CDR3 bases are TGCGCCAGCAGCCCCGCAGGGGTGGGAGAAAACATTCAGTACTTC.

The chain joins TRBV9 to TRBJ2-5; the match to TRBD2 covers 8 bases. This CDR3 spans 16 amino acids. V gave up 0 bases and J gave up 2 bases; unmatched junction bases: 6. Germline-derived CDR1 and CDR2 are SGDLS and YYNGEE. The CDR3 DNA follows: TGTGCCAGCAGCGTAGAGGGGCGGGGGGAACAAGAGACCCAGTACTTC. This sequence encodes CASSVEGRGEQETQYF.

J is TRBJ1-5 and V is TRBV5-8; D call uncertain. In germline, CDR1 is SGHTS, CDR2 YDEGEE. The V gene lost 4 bases and the J gene lost 6 bases, with 11 bases spanning the gap. This CDR3 comprises 13 residues. As DNA, the CDR3 is TGTGCCAGCAGCCGAGGCGATTTTCAGCCCCAGCATTTT. It yields the protein CASSRGDFQPQHF.

This clone was picked up a small number of times. The rearrangement uses TRBV5-5 and TRBJ2-7; weak D call: TRBD1 (5 bases). CDR1 is SGHKS and CDR2 is YYEKEE in the germline V gene (reference sequence). Trimming shortened V by 2 bases and J by 6 bases, and 15 bases separated the two germline ends. The CDR3 is made up of 14 amino acids. The CDR3 coding sequence is TGTGCCAGCAGCTTTTGGCCAGGGTTAGTCGAGCAGTACTTC. Translation: CASSFWPGLVEQYF.

This chain uses TRBV15 with TRBJ2-7, with a weak D call TRBD1 (6 bases). Germline CDR1 and CDR2: LNHNV and YYDKDF (reference sequence). The CDR3 sequence is 14 residues long. The ends were cut back, 1 base at V and 7 bases at J, with 14 bases in the middle. The CDR3 nucleotides read TGTGCCACCAGCAGAGCCACAGGGTCACAGGAGCAGTACTTC. Translating gives CATSRATGSQEQYF.

V gene TRBV4-2 combines with J gene TRBJ1-2, with D maybe TRBD1 (5 bases). Between the trimmed V and J ends, which lost 0 bases and 2 bases, there was a span of 16 bases. The CDR3 has 17 amino acids. Germline lookup yields CDR1 LGHNA and CDR2 YNFKEQ. Written as DNA, the CDR3 is TGTGCCAGCAGCCAAGATCGTACGGCCCAGGGAAACTATGGCTACACCTTC. It encodes CASSQDRTAQGNYGYTF.

V gene TRBV30 combines with J gene TRBJ1-1; unclear D gene. Germline CDR1 GTSNPN, CDR2 SVGIG (reference sequence). V shed 4 bases and J shed 14 bases, with 20 bases lying between them. The CDR3 spans 12 residues. The CDR3 is CAWISIGRIPFF. For the CDR3, the DNA is TGTGCCTGGATTTCTATAGGGAGAATTCCCTTCTTT.

On this clone itself: Compared with germline, one end of the junction differs, possibly owing to a read error. This chain uses TRBV18 with TRBJ2-1; possibly TRBD1 for D (7 bases). The germline V gene has CDR1 KGHSH and CDR2 LQKENI. This CDR3 spans 17 amino acids. As DNA, the CDR3 is TGTGCCAGCTCTCCACTCCAGGACAGGAGGGTGGGTACTGAGCAGTTCTTC. Its translation is CASSPLQDRRVGTEQFF. The entire variable domain, with the rest obtained from reference TRBV18 and TRBJ2-1, is as follows: NAGVMQNPRHLVRRRGQEARLRCSPMKGHSHVYWYRQLPEEGLKFMVYLQKENIIDESGMPKERFSAEFPKEGPSILRIQQVVRGDSAAYFCASSPLQDRRVGTEQFFGPGTRLTVL.

The chain recombines TRBV2 with TRBJ1-5; no firm D call. The CDR3 contains 14 residues. The germline gives CDR1 SNHLY, CDR2 FYNNEI. Trimming pared 5 bases from V and 4 bases from J, leaving 12 bases between. CDR3 in amino acids: CASSTRGRNQPQHF. CDR3 nucleotides: TGTGCCAGCAGTACCCGGGGTCGGAATCAGCCCCAGCATTTT. Looking up the rest from reference TRBV2 and TRBJ1-5 gives the full variable domain: EPEVTQTPSHQVTQMGQEVILRCVPISNHLYFYWYRQILGQKVEFLVSFYNNEISEKSEIFDDQFSVERPDGSNFTLKIRSTKLEDSAMYFCASSTRGRNQPQHFGDGTRLSIL.

V gene TRBV19 combines with J gene TRBJ1-2, with D tentatively TRBD1 (6 bases). The germline gives CDR1 LNHDA, CDR2 SQIVND (reference sequence). This CDR3 region has 13 residues. V was trimmed by 8 bases and J by 4 bases, leaving 14 bases between them. This chain's CDR3 is CASGDTGAYGYTF. The CDR3 DNA reads as TGTGCCAGTGGGGACACCGGCGCCTATGGCTACACCTTC.

The rearrangement links TRBV9 to TRBJ2-1, with 7 bases lining up with TRBD1. The germline V gene has CDR1 SGDLS and CDR2 YYNGEE. CDR3 size: 16 residues. V lost 3 bases and J lost 3; bases outside the gene matches: 9. In DNA, the CDR3 is TGTGCCAGCAGCGCCTCGACCGGGACAGTCTACAATGAGCAGTTCTTC. Its protein product is CASSASTGTVYNEQFF.

The rearrangement links TRBV2 to TRBJ2-1; a possible D gene is TRBD2 (6 bases). CDR3 length: 14 residues. V was pared by 4 bases and J by 3 bases, with 10 bases between. In germline, CDR1 is SNHLY, CDR2 FYNNEI. The CDR3 bases are TGTGCCAGCAGTGTCCGGGACTTCTACAATGAGCAGTTCTTC. It translates to CASSVRDFYNEQFF.

The chain employs TRBV9 and TRBJ1-2; 8 nucleotides line up with TRBD1. Germline V CDR1 and CDR2: SGDLS, YYNGEE. V shed 0 bases and J 8 bases; nucleotides not matched to a gene: 12. This CDR3 spans 16 amino acids. CDR3 amino acids: CASSVGGQGVIVGYTF. The DNA of the CDR3 is TGTGCCAGCAGCGTAGGAGGACAGGGTGTTATAGTGGGCTACACCTTC.

This clone appeared a few times. The gene calls are TRBV7-6 and TRBJ1-6; perhaps TRBD1 as D (5 bases). The V gene lost 5 bases and the J gene lost 9 bases, with 14 bases spanning the gap. The germline V gene has CDR1 SGHVS and CDR2 FNYEAQ. CDR3 length: 14 residues. For the CDR3, the DNA is TGTGCCAGCAGCCCGCGGGGGGAGGGTTCACCCCTCCACTTT. Its protein is CASSPRGEGSPLHF. Based on the CDR3 plus reference TRBV7-6 and TRBJ1-6, the full variable domain is GAGVSQSPRYKVTKRGQDVALRCDPISGHVSLYWYRQALGQGPEFLTYFNYEAQQDKSGLPNDRFSAERPEGSISTLTIQRTEQRDSAMYRCASSPRGEGSPLHFGNGTRLTVT.

The V and J genes are TRBV19 and TRBJ1-4; TRBD1 aligns across 7 bases. The CDR3 spans 15 residues. The germline CDR1 and CDR2 sequences are LNHDA and SQIVND (reference sequence). V dropped 6 bases and J dropped 2; count of bases not matched to a gene: 6. This CDR3 is CASRTDRATNEKLFF. In DNA form, the CDR3 reads TGTGCCAGTAGGACCGACAGGGCTACTAATGAAAAACTGTTTTTT.

The rearrangement links TRBV23-1 to TRBJ2-1; D is uncertain. TRBV23-1 is placed among ORFs of uncertain function. Between the trimmed V and J ends, which lost 5 bases and 0 bases, there was a span of 17 bases. There are 17 residues in the CDR3. The CDR3 DNA reads as TGCGCCAGCAGTTTGCCCCCATTTAGAGGCTCCTACAATGAGCAGTTCTTC. Residues: CASSLPPFRGSYNEQFF.

The chain employs TRBV11-2 and TRBJ2-7; the D gene is possibly TRBD2 (6 bases). There are 18 residues in the CDR3. The germline gives CDR1 SGHAT, CDR2 FQNNGV. V shed 5 bases and J shed 2 bases, with 25 bases lying between them. The CDR3 region is CASSPKRAGTHSAYEQYF. The CDR3 DNA follows: TGTGCCAGCAGCCCAAAGCGGGCAGGGACCCACTCAGCCTACGAGCAGTACTTC.

V is TRBV7-8 and J is TRBJ1-4; 11 positions match TRBD1. CDR3 length equals 18 residues. In germline, CDR1 is SGHVS, CDR2 FQNEAQ. J gave up 3 bases and V 6 bases, and 12 bases lay outside the gene matches. This CDR3 reads CASRLSRDRGLANEKLFF. The CDR3 DNA reads TGTGCCAGCAGACTATCCCGGGACAGGGGGTTGGCTAATGAAAAACTGTTTTTT.

The rearrangement uses TRBV11-2 and TRBJ1-6; TRBD1 aligns across 7 bases. After removal of 5 bases from V and 6 bases from J, the junction contained 4 bases not matched to a gene. Germline loops: CDR1 SGHAT, CDR2 FQNNGV. There are 14 residues in the CDR3. This CDR3 reads CASSATGVNSPLHF. The CDR3 DNA reads TGTGCCAGCAGCGCTACAGGGGTTAATTCACCCCTCCACTTT. The full variable domain, with the rest looked up from reference TRBV11-2 and TRBJ1-6, is EAGVAQSPRYKIIEKRQSVAFWCNPISGHATLYWYQQILGQGPKLLIQFQNNGVVDDSQLPKDRFSAERLKGVDSTLKIQPAKLEDSAVYLCASSATGVNSPLHFGNGTRLTVT.